This T cell receptor beta chain was documented in a study of CD4 T cells in relation to SARS-CoV-2 and coronaviruses. About the study: A couple of subjects were Hispanic; patients were seven to nine males and a handful of females.

Some clones are missing from TCRdb's copy, which holds only in-frame ones; the method was immunoSEQ multiplex PCR. In the table there are tens of thousands of clones, roughly 88% of which are singletons. V lost 2 bases to trimming and J lost 5 bases, with 10 bases between them. This CDR3 region has 13 residues. Germline CDR1 and CDR2: MNHEY and SMNVEV (reference sequence). V and J are TRBV27 and TRBJ2-7; TRBD2 is a possible D gene (5 bases). This TCR was sampled from an adult with COVID-19. Sample: memory CD4+ T cells from PBMCs. The CDR3 loop is CASSLRGLNEQYF. CDR3 sequence (DNA): TGTGCCAGCAGTTTACGGGGTTTGAACGAGCAGTACTTC.